The clone carrying this TCR beta chain occurred a few times. Its antigen is not known. A multiplex PCR was run with 60 Vbeta primers and 13 Jbeta primers. Per the original methods: Counted up in a later analysis, unique TCR beta chains came to some 82 million, with around 12 million shared. Using immunoSEQ multiplex PCR, the repertoire was profiled, and TCRdb retains in-frame clones only, with some absent. The DNA was the basis for D and trimming; V, J and clone size are from that table. There are 190,000 or so clones in the sample; around 79% occur only once, and about 0.36% lies in the top ten. The data were taken from a study of cytomegalovirus exposure and HLA in healthy donors. As for the study in general: Earlier sequencing of about 179 million T cells yielded 95 million to 120 million unique TCR beta sequences. Findings and limits, study-wide: Later analysis indicated greater clonal expansion among HLA-associated TCR beta chains than among equally common other chains. Researchers reported that a few CMV-associated chains were confirmed in vitro as CMV antigen-specific.

The sequence was collected from a male donor in good health and CMV-seropositive. The specimen was PBMCs.

CDR3 residues: CASSYRVKGYTF. In DNA form, the CDR3 reads TGTGCCAGCAGCTACAGGGTTAAGGGCTACACCTTC. This chain uses TRBV28 with TRBJ1-2; perhaps TRBD1 as D (6 bases). This CDR3 is built from 12 residues. With 6 bases removed from V and 8 bases from J, the gap between germline ends came to 13 bases. Germline lookup yields CDR1 MDHEN and CDR2 SYDVKM.